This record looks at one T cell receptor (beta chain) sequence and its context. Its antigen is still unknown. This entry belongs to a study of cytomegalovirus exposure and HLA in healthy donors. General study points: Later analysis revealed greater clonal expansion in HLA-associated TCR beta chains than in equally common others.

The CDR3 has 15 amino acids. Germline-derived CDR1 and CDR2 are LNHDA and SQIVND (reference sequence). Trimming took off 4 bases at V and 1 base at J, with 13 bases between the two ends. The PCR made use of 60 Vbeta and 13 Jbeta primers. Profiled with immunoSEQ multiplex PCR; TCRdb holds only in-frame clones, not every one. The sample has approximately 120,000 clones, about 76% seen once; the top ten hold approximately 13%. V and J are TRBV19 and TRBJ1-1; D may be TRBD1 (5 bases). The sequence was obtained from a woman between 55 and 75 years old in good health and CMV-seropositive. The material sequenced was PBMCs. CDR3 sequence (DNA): TGTGCCAGTAGTAACCGAGGACATTCGAACACTGAAGCTTTCTTT. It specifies CASSNRGHSNTEAFF.